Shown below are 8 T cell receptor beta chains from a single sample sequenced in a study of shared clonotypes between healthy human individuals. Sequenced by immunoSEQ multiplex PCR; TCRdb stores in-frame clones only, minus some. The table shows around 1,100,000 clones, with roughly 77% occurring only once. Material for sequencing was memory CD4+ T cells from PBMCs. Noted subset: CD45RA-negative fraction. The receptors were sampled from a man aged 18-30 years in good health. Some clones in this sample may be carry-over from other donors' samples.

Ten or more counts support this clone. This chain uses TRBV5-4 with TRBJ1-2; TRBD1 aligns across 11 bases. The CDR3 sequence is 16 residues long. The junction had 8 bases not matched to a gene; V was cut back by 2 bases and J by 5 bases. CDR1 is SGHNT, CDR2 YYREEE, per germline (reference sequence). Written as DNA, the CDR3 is TGTGCCAGCAGCTTCGGACAGGGGGCTGGCATTTATGGCTACACCTTC. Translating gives CASSFGQGAGIYGYTF.

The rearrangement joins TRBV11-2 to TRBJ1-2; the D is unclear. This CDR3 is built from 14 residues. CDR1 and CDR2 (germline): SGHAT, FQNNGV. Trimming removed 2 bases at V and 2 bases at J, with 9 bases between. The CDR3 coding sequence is TGTGCCAGCAGCTTACTCTTGGGGAACTATGGCTACACCTTC. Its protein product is CASSLLLGNYGYTF.

CDR3 protein: CASRVGQGPYEQYF. The DNA of the CDR3 is TGCGCCAGCAGGGTGGGGCAGGGGCCCTACGAGCAGTACTTC. The V gene is TRBV5-1, the J gene TRBJ2-7, with D possibly TRBD1 on 6 matching bases. V dropped 5 bases and J dropped 2 bases, with 14 bases sitting between them. Looked up from germline, CDR1 is SGHRS and CDR2 is YFSETQ. The CDR3 runs to 14 residues.

This CDR3 reads CASSLDGGRSDTQYF. The CDR3 nucleotides are TGTGCCAGCAGCTTAGATGGCGGGAGATCAGATACGCAGTATTTT. The genes are TRBV11-2 and TRBJ2-3; 7 positions match TRBD2. The CDR3 is made up of 15 amino acids. From germline, CDR1 is SGHAT and CDR2 FQNNGV. The V gene end was trimmed by 0 bases and the J gene end by 4 bases; junction bases not matched to a gene: 4.

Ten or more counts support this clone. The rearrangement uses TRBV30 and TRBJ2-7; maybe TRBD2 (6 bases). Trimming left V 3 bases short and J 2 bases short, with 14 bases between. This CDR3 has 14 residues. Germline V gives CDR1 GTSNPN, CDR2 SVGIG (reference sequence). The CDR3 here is CAWRGTGVPYEQYF. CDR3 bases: TGTGCCTGGAGGGGGACTGGCGTCCCCTACGAGCAGTACTTC.

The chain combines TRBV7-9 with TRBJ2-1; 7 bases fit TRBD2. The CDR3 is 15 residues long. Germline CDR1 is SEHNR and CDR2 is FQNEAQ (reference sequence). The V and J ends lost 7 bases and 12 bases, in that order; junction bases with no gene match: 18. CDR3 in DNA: TGTGCCAGCACGCCAGCGGGATTTCAAGCCACGACGCAGTTCTTC. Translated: CASTPAGFQATTQFF.

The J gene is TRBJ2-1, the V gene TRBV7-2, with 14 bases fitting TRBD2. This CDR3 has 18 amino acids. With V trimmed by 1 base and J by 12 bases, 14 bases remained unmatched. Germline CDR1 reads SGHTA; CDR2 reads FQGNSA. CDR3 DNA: TGTGCCAGCAGCTTAGAAGGGACTAGCGGGAGAAGGGGAATTGGGCAGTTCTTC. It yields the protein CASSLEGTSGRRGIGQFF.

This CDR3 reads CASGKDRAEAFF. DNA for the CDR3: TGTGCTAGTGGCAAAGACAGGGCTGAAGCTTTCTTT. The chain couples TRBV12-5 to TRBJ1-1; 7 positions match TRBD1. Germline loops: CDR1 LGHNT, CDR2 FRNRAP. Germline trimming cut 6 bases from V and 6 bases from J; bases unmatched to any gene: 4. The CDR3 is 12 residues long.